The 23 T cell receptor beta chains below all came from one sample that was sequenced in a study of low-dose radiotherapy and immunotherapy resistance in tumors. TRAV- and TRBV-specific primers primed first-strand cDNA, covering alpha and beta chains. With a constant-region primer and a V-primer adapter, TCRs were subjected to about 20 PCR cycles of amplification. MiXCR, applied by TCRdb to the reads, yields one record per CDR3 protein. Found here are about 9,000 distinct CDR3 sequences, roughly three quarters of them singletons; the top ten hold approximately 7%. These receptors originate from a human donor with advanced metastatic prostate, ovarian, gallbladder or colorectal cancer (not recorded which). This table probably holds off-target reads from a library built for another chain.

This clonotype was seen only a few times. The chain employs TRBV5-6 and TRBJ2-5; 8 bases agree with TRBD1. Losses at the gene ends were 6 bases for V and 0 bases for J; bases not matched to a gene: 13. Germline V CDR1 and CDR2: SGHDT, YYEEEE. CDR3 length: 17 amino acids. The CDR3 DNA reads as TGTGCCAGCAACGAGCTTGGGGGACAGGTCCACCAAGAGACCCAGTACTTC. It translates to CASNELGGQVHQETQYF.

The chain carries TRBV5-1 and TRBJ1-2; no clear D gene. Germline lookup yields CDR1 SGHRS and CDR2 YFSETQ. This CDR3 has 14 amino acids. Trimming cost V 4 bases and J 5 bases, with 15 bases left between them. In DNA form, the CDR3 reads TGCGCCAGCAGCCCCCCCCTGGACGGATATGGCTACACCTTC. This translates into CASSPPLDGYGYTF.

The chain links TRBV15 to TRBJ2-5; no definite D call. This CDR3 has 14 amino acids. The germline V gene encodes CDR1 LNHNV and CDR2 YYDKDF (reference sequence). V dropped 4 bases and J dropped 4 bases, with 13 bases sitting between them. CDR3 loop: CATSKDLGSETQYF. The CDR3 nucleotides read TGTGCCACCAGCAAAGATCTGGGCTCAGAGACCCAGTACTTC.

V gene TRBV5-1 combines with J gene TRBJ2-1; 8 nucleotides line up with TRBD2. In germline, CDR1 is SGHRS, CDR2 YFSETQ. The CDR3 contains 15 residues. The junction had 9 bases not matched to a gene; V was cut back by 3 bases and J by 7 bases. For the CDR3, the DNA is TGCGCCAGCAGCTCCTCCGGAGCGGGAGTTAATGAGCAGTTCTTC. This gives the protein CASSSSGAGVNEQFF. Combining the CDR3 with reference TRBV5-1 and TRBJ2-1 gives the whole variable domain KAGVTQTPRYLIKTRGQQVTLSCSPISGHRSVSWYQQTPGQGLQFLFEYFSETQRNKGNFPGRFSGRQFSNSRSEMNVSTLELGDSALYLCASSSSGAGVNEQFFGPGTRLTVL.

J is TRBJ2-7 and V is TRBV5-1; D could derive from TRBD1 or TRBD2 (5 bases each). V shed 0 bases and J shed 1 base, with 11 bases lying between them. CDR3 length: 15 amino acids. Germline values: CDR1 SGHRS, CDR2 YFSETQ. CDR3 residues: CASSLAAGSSYEQYF. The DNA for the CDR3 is TGCGCCAGCAGCTTGGCGGCAGGGAGTTCCTACGAGCAGTACTTC. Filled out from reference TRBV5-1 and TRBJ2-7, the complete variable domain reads KAGVTQTPRYLIKTRGQQVTLSCSPISGHRSVSWYQQTPGQGLQFLFEYFSETQRNKGNFPGRFSGRQFSNSRSEMNVSTLELGDSALYLCASSLAAGSSYEQYFGPGTRLTVT.

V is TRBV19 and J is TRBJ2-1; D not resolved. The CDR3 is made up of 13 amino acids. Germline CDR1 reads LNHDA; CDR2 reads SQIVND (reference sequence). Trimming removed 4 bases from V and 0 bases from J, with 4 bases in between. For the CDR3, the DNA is TGTGCCAGTAGTAGTGGCTCCTACAATGAGCAGTTCTTC. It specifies CASSSGSYNEQFF. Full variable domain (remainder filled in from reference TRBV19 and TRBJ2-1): DGGITQSPKYLFRKEGQNVTLSCEQNLNHDAMYWYRQDPGQGLRLIYYSQIVNDFQKGDIAEGYSVSREKKESFPLTVTSAQKNPTAFYLCASSSGSYNEQFFGPGTRLTVL.

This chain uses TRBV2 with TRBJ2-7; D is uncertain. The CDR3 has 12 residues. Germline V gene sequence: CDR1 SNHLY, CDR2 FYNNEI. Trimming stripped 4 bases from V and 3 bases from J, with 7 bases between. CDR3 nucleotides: TGTGCCAGCAGTGCTGCAGGCTACGAGCAGTACTTC. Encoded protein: CASSAAGYEQYF.

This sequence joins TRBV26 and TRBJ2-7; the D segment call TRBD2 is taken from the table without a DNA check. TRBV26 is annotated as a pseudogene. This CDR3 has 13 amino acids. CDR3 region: CASTSGRSYEQYF. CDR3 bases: TGTGCCAGCACTAGCGGGAGATCGTACGAGCAGTACTTC.

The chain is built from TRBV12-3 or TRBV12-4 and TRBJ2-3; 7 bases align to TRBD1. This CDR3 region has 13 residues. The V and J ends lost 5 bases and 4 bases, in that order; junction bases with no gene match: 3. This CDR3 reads CASSRQGADTQYF. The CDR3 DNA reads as TGTGCCAGCAGTCGACAGGGCGCAGATACGCAGTATTTT.

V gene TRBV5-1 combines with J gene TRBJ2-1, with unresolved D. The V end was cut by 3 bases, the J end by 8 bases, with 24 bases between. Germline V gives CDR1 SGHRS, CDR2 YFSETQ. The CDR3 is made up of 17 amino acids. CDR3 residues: CASSSYRGSLSSHEQFF. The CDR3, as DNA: TGCGCCAGCAGCTCCTACCGAGGTAGCCTGTCTTCCCATGAGCAGTTCTTC.

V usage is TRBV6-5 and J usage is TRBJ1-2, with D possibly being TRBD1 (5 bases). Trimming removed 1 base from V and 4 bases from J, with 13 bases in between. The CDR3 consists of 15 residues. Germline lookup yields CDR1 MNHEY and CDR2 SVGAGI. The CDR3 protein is CASSYLVGERYGYTF. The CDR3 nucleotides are TGTGCCAGCAGTTACTTAGTGGGGGAGCGCTATGGCTACACCTTC.

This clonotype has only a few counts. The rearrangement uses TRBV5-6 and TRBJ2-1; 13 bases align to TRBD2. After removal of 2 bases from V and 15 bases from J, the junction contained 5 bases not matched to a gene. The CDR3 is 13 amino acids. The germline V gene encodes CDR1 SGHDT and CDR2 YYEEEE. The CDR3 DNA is TGTGCCAGCAGCTTAATGACTAGCGGGAGGAGGTTCTTC. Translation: CASSLMTSGRRFF.

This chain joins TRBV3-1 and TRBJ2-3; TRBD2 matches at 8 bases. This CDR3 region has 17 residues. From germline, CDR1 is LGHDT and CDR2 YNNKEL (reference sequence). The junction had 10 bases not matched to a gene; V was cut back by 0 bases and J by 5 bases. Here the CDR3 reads CASSQDLPGGQRDTQYF. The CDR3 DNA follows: TGTGCCAGCAGCCAAGATCTTCCGGGGGGGCAGAGAGATACGCAGTATTTT.

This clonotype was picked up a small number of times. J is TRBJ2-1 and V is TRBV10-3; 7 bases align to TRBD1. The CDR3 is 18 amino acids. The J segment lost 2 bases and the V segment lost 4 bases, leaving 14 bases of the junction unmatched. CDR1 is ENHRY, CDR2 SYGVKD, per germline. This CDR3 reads CAISGTGDDLLPYNEQFF. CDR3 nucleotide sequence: TGTGCCATCAGTGGAACAGGGGACGACTTACTACCCTACAATGAGCAGTTCTTC.

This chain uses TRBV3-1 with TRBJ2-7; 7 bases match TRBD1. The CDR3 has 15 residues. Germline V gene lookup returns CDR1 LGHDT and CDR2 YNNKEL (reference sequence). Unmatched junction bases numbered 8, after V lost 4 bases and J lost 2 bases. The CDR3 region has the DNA TGTGCCAGCAGCCGACAGGGAACTGAGACCTACGAGCAGTACTTC. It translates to CASSRQGTETYEQYF.

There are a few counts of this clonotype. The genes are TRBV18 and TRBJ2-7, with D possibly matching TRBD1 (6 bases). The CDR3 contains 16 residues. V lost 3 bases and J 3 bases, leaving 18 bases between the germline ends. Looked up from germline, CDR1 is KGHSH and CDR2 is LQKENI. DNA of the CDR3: TGTGCCAGCTCACCGCTAACCGGGACACACATCTACGAGCAGTACTTC. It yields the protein CASSPLTGTHIYEQYF.

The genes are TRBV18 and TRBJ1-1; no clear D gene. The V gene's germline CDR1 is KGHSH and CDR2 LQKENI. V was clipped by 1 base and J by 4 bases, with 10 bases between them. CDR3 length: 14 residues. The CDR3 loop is CASSPQGGPTEAFF. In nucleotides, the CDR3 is TGTGCCAGCTCACCACAGGGAGGGCCCACTGAAGCTTTCTTT. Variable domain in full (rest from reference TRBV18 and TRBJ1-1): NAGVMQNPRHLVRRRGQEARLRCSPMKGHSHVYWYRQLPEEGLKFMVYLQKENIIDESGMPKERFSAEFPKEGPSILRIQQVVRGDSAAYFCASSPQGGPTEAFFGQGTRLTVV.

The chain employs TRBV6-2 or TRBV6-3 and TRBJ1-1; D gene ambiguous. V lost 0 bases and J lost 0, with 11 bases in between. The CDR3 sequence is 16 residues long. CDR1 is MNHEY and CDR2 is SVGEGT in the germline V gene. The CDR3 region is CASSYSSARMNTEAFF. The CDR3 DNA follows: TGTGCCAGCAGTTACTCATCCGCGCGGATGAACACTGAAGCTTTCTTT.

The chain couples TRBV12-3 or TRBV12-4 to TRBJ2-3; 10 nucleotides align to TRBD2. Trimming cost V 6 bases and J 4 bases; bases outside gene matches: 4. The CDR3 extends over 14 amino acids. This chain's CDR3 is CASSPGTSADTQYF. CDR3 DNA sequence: TGTGCCAGCAGCCCCGGGACTAGCGCAGATACGCAGTATTTT.

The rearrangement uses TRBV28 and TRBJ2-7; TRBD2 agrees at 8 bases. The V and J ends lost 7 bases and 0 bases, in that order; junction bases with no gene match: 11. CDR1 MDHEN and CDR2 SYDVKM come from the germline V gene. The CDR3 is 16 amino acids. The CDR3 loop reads CASTTRGAGDSYEQYF. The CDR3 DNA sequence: TGTGCCAGCACCACTCGTGGAGCGGGAGACTCCTACGAGCAGTACTTC.

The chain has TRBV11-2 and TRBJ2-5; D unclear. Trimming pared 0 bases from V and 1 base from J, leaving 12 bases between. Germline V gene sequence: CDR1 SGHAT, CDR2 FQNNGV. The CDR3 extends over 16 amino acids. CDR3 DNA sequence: TGTGCCAGCAGCTTAGATGGGAAGGCTACCCAAGAGACCCAGTACTTC. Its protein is CASSLDGKATQETQYF.

This CDR3 reads CASGPSSYEQYF. CDR3 coding DNA: TGTGCCAGCGGCCCTAGTTCCTACGAGCAGTACTTC. The J gene is TRBJ2-7, the V gene TRBV2, with unresolved D. The ends were cut back, 8 bases at V and 1 base at J, with 9 bases in the middle. This CDR3 comprises 12 residues. Germline loops: CDR1 SNHLY, CDR2 FYNNEI.

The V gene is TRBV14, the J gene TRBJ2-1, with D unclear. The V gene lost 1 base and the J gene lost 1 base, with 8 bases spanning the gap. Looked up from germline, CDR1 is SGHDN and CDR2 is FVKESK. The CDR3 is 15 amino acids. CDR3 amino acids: CASSQVVASYNEQFF. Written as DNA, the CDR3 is TGTGCCAGCAGCCAAGTGGTGGCTTCCTACAATGAGCAGTTCTTC.